Detailed here is one TCR beta chain. Antigen unknown. The data derive from a study of T cells expressing NK-cell markers. Across the whole study: Sequencing covered eight donors, seven HCMV-seropositive and one seronegative. Regarding the study as a whole: Where several donors were concerned, these clonotypes also led the CD3+CD56-NKG2C+ fraction.

The CDR3 extends over 13 amino acids. Germline V gene lookup returns CDR1 SGHTA and CDR2 FQGNSA. Synthesis of TCR beta cDNA relied on 5'RACE template switching carrying UMIs. With the 5' RACE reads reprocessed, TCRdb shows one record per CDR3 protein and no DNA. The listing contains 150,000 to 200,000 distinct CDR3 sequences. This clonotype originated in a woman aged 18-70 years in good health. V and J are TRBV7-2 and TRBJ1-2; checking the TCRdb D call of TRBD1 is not possible without DNA. The sample taken for sequencing was blood T cells: a sorted CD56 or NKG2C T cell subset, CD4+ or CD8+ T cells, or bulk PBMC T cells (not recorded which). The CDR3 region is CASSSGQGGGYTF.